A selection of T cell receptor beta chains follows, all from one sample in a study of CD8 T cells in Susac syndrome. TCRdb re-called the immunoSEQ multiplex PCR reads through MiXCR, storing one row per CDR3 protein. Of about 150,000 distinct CDR3 sequences in the sample, 95% were seen once. The sequencing sample was made of CD4+ T cells from PBMCs. The source of these receptors is a human donor with Susac syndrome. CDR3s include the opening cysteine and the closing phenylalanine or tryptophan. D genes are given only for firm matches. Clone size is not always given. Where it is, it says once, few, many or a class for expanded clones.

CDR3 DNA	CDR3 protein	CDR3 length	D gene	V gene	clone size	J gene
TGCAGCGTTGGATCAGGACACACCGGGGAGCTGTTTTTT	CSVGSGHTGELFF	13	.	TRBV29-1	.	TRBJ2-2
TGTGCCAGCAGCGTAGGGACAGGGTTAGATACGCAGTATTTT	CASSVGTGLDTQYF	14	TRBD1	TRBV9	.	TRBJ2-3
TGTGCCAGCAGTGATCCGGGTTATGGCTACACCTTC	CASSDPGYGYTF	12	.	TRBV25-1	.	TRBJ1-2
TGCAGTGCTAGCGGTTTGCACAGCTCCTACAATGAGCAGTTCTTC	CSASGLHSSYNEQFF	15	.	TRBV20-1	.	TRBJ2-1
TGCAGCGTTGAGGTAGAGGGGGCGAGCTACACCTTC	CSVEVEGASYTF	12	TRBD1	TRBV29-1	.	TRBJ1-2
TGTGCCAGCAGCGGGAACGAGGGCGAGCAGTACTTC	CASSGNEGEQYF	12	.	TRBV9	once	TRBJ2-7
TGCAGTGCTAGAGACTTGGCCTCGGAGGTCGATGAGCAGTTCTTC	CSARDLASEVDEQFF	15	.	TRBV20-1	.	TRBJ2-1
TGTGCCAGCACAACCGGGACTAGCGGGGCAGAGACCCAGTACTTC	CASTTGTSGAETQYF	15	TRBD2	TRBV6-5	.	TRBJ2-5
TGTGCCAGCAGCTCCCCCACCGGGACCCGAGGTGAGCAGTTCTTC	CASSSPTGTRGEQFF	15	.	TRBV11-2	once	TRBJ2-1
TGTGCCAGCAGCAAAGAGGCCTTGCACAGACTCTACACTGAAGCTTTCTTT	CASSKEALHRLYTEAFF	17	.	TRBV21-1	.	TRBJ1-1
TGTGCCACTCCGGGACAGGGGGCCTATGGCTACACCTTC	CATPGQGAYGYTF	13	TRBD1	TRBV28	.	TRBJ1-2
TGTGCCAGCAGTTACTCTGGAGGGGTTGGGAGGGAAAAACTGTTTTTT	CASSYSGGVGREKLFF	16	.	TRBV6-5	.	TRBJ1-4
TGTGCCAGCCGACAGGGAGGGGATCAGCCCCAGCATTTT	CASRQGGDQPQHF	13	TRBD1	TRBV18	.	TRBJ1-5
TGCAGTGCTAGAGGACTAGCGGGAGTTTACACCGGGGAGCTGTTTTTT	CSARGLAGVYTGELFF	16	TRBD2	TRBV20-1	.	TRBJ2-2
TGTGCCAGCAGCGGACAGGGGGTTGGATCACCCCTCCACTTT	CASSGQGVGSPLHF	14	TRBD1	TRBV9	.	TRBJ1-6
TGCAGCGTTGAAGGCCCGGGGGACAGGGGGCGCGGAGAGCAGTACTTC	CSVEGPGDRGRGEQYF	16	TRBD1	TRBV29-1	.	TRBJ2-7
TGTGCCAGCAGTGAATCTGGCAGGGCCGGTGGCTACACCTTC	CASSESGRAGGYTF	14	.	TRBV25-1	.	TRBJ1-2
TGTGCCAGCAGCTTAGGTTCGGCGGGGCGGGGTGATACGCAGTATTTT	CASSLGSAGRGDTQYF	16	.	TRBV7-3	.	TRBJ2-3
TGTGCCAGCAGAACAGGAGCCCTCTCCTACAATGAGCAGTTCTTC	CASRTGALSYNEQFF	15	.	TRBV12-3/TRBV12-4	.	TRBJ2-1
TGCAGCGTTGAAGGGACAGGGACCTACGAGCAGTACTTC	CSVEGTGTYEQYF	13	TRBD1	TRBV29-1	.	TRBJ2-7
TGTGCCAGCAGCTTGGGAACGGGGGTACAAGAGACCCAGTACTTC	CASSLGTGVQETQYF	15	.	TRBV5-4	.	TRBJ2-5
TGCAGCGTTGGGGGGACAGCGAACACTGAAGCTTTCTTT	CSVGGTANTEAFF	13	TRBD1	TRBV29-1	.	TRBJ1-1
TGTGCCATCAGTGAGTCAAAGGGGCAGAACTACAATGAGCAGTTCTTC	CAISESKGQNYNEQFF	16	.	TRBV10-3	.	TRBJ2-1
TGCGCCAGCAGACGGGACCCAGATAAAGAGCTGTTTTTT	CASRRDPDKELFF	13	.	TRBV5-1	.	TRBJ2-2
TGCAGCGTTGGATCGCCGGGCAGCACAGATACGCAGTATTTT	CSVGSPGSTDTQYF	14	.	TRBV29-1	.	TRBJ2-3
TGTGCCAGCAGCTTGACGACGCCTGAAGCTTTCTTT	CASSLTTPEAFF	12	.	TRBV5-5	.	TRBJ1-1
TGTGCCAGCAGCCCCCAGGGGTGGGTTTCCAACACTGAAGCTTTCTTT	CASSPQGWVSNTEAFF	16	.	TRBV3-1	.	TRBJ1-1
TGCAGCATTACGACAGGGAGTTCCTACGAGCAGTACTTC	CSITTGSSYEQYF	13	TRBD1	TRBV29-1	.	TRBJ2-7
TGCAGCGCTGAACAGGGGGCTGGAGAGACCCAGTACTTC	CSAEQGAGETQYF	13	TRBD1	TRBV29-1	.	TRBJ2-5
TGTGCCAGCAGCTCAAATAAAGAGACCCAGTACTTC	CASSSNKETQYF	12	.	TRBV7-2	.	TRBJ2-5
TGCGCCAGCAGCCAAGCCGGCGCACAGGGCGCGGGTACTGAAGCTTTCTTT	CASSQAGAQGAGTEAFF	17	.	TRBV4-1	once	TRBJ1-1
TGTGCCAGCATCTCGACTGTCGATGGACCTGGCACAGATACGCAGTATTTT	CASISTVDGPGTDTQYF	17	.	TRBV13	.	TRBJ2-3
TGCGCCAGCAGCTTGGCGGGCAGCACCCCTTACAATGAGCAGTTCTTC	CASSLAGSTPYNEQFF	16	.	TRBV5-1	.	TRBJ2-1
TGCGCCAGCAGCCAAGCCGGCCCGGGAGAGCAGTACTTC	CASSQAGPGEQYF	13	.	TRBV4-1	once	TRBJ2-7
TGTGCCAGCCGTCAGGGTTCCGTTGAAAAACTGTTTTTT	CASRQGSVEKLFF	13	.	TRBV28	.	TRBJ1-4
TGTGCCAGCAACCGAGGGGACGGTTTCTACAATGAGCAGTTCTTC	CASNRGDGFYNEQFF	15	.	TRBV11-1	.	TRBJ2-1
TGCGCCAGCAGCTTGGACTGGAACTACGAGCAGTACTTC	CASSLDWNYEQYF	13	.	TRBV5-1	.	TRBJ2-7
TGTGCCAGCAGCTTCATGGGGCCTGAAGCTTTCTTT	CASSFMGPEAFF	12	.	TRBV7-2	.	TRBJ1-1
TGTGCCAGCCGGGGGGCGTCCGCTGGGGCCAACGTCCTGACTTTC	CASRGASAGANVLTF	15	.	TRBV6-5	.	TRBJ2-6
TGCGCCAGCAGCCAAGCTCTTGGTGGGGCCAACGTCCTGACTTTC	CASSQALGGANVLTF	15	.	TRBV4-1	.	TRBJ2-6
TGTGCCAGCAGCCGATGGACTAGCGGAACCGGGGAGCTGTTTTTT	CASSRWTSGTGELFF	15	TRBD2	TRBV5-4	.	TRBJ2-2
TGTGCCAGCAGCCAATCCAGGGGAAACTCTGGGGCCAACGTCCTGACTTTC	CASSQSRGNSGANVLTF	17	.	TRBV4-2	.	TRBJ2-6
TGCAGTGCTAGCTCTGATGGCCCGGGACTGTTTTTT	CSASSDGPGLFF	12	.	TRBV20-1	.	TRBJ1-4
TGTGCCAGCAGCCAAGATGCAGGAGGGCATGAGCAGTTCTTC	CASSQDAGGHEQFF	14	.	TRBV3-1	.	TRBJ2-1
TGTGCCAGCTCCGTGATGGAATCTGGGGCCAACGTCCTGACTTTC	CASSVMESGANVLTF	15	.	TRBV19	once	TRBJ2-6
TGTGCCACCGGGCCGGGGGCAGGTGGGGCCAACGTCCTGACTTTC	CATGPGAGGANVLTF	15	.	TRBV5-4	.	TRBJ2-6
TGTGCCAGCAGCTTTGCAGGTCTATACAATGAGCAGTTCTTC	CASSFAGLYNEQFF	14	.	TRBV5-6	.	TRBJ2-1
TGTGCCAGCAGTTACACCCATCCGGGACAGGGGATTAGGCGGGCCAACGTCCTGACTTTC	CASSYTHPGQGIRRANVLTF	20	TRBD1	TRBV6-5	once	TRBJ2-6
TGCGCCAGCAGCCCCGGGACAGTTTCTAACTATGGCTACACCTTC	CASSPGTVSNYGYTF	15	TRBD1	TRBV4-1	.	TRBJ1-2
TGTGCCAGCAGTTACCGGGCCAACAATCAGCCCCAGCATTTT	CASSYRANNQPQHF	14	.	TRBV6-2/TRBV6-3	.	TRBJ1-5
TGTGCCAGCAGTTTAAGGAGAGTCGTGGAGACCCAGTACTTC	CASSLRRVVETQYF	14	.	TRBV12-3/TRBV12-4	.	TRBJ2-5
TGTGCCACCAGCAGAGGCCGGGGGGACAACTATGGCTACACCTTC	CATSRGRGDNYGYTF	15	.	TRBV15	.	TRBJ1-2
TGTGCCAGCAGTTCCTACCAAGCTGGCTCCTACGAGCAGTACTTC	CASSSYQAGSYEQYF	15	.	TRBV27	.	TRBJ2-7
TGCAGCGTTGAACCCGACAGGGTGAAAGGAGAGACCCAGTACTTC	CSVEPDRVKGETQYF	15	TRBD1	TRBV29-1	once	TRBJ2-5
TGCGCCAGCAGCTTTTCGGGGGCCAGGATCGAACTGTTTTTT	CASSFSGARIELFF	14	.	TRBV23-1	.	TRBJ1-4
TGCGCCAGCAGCTTGGTTGGTAGCGGGGGCCCAGATACGCAGTATTTT	CASSLVGSGGPDTQYF	16	TRBD2	TRBV5-1	.	TRBJ2-3
TGTGCCAGCAGCCAAGGGCTCGGGGATACGCAGTATTTT	CASSQGLGDTQYF	13	.	TRBV14	.	TRBJ2-3
TGCAGTGCTAGTCTACAGGGACCGAACACCGGGGAGCTGTTTTTT	CSASLQGPNTGELFF	15	.	TRBV20-1	.	TRBJ2-2
TGCGCCAGCAGCCTCACCGAGACAGGGTACACTGAAGCTTTCTTT	CASSLTETGYTEAFF	15	TRBD1	TRBV4-1	.	TRBJ1-1